This TCR beta chain was obtained from a study of cytotoxic CD8 clonotypes in ibrutinib-treated CLL. The V gene lost 5 bases and the J gene lost 7 bases, with 18 bases spanning the gap. The CDR3 runs 14 residues. The germline CDR1 and CDR2 sequences are SEHNR and FQNEAQ (reference sequence). Study results and limitations: Clonality correlated strongly with circulating CD8+ T cells and exceeded age-matched healthy donors at baseline. Elevated clonality accompanied ibrutinib response, with a return toward baseline values at progression.

In regard to this clone: The antigen is unknown.

Genomic DNA in an amount of approximately 2 micrograms was extracted from cryopreserved PBMCs and used for the preparation of TCR beta libraries. TCRdb's copy holds only in-frame clones and misses some; the assay was immunoSEQ multiplex PCR. Of about 160,000 clones in the sample, approximately 77% were seen once. V gene TRBV7-9 combines with J gene TRBJ2-7; tentative D call: TRBD1 (6 bases). The TCR was taken from a human donor with chronic lymphocytic leukemia. The input for sequencing was PBMCs, taken after 12 months of ibrutinib treatment. The CDR3 region is CASSLAGAGGEQYF. DNA for the CDR3: TGTGCCAGCAGCCTCGCAGGGGCAGGAGGAGAGCAGTACTTC.